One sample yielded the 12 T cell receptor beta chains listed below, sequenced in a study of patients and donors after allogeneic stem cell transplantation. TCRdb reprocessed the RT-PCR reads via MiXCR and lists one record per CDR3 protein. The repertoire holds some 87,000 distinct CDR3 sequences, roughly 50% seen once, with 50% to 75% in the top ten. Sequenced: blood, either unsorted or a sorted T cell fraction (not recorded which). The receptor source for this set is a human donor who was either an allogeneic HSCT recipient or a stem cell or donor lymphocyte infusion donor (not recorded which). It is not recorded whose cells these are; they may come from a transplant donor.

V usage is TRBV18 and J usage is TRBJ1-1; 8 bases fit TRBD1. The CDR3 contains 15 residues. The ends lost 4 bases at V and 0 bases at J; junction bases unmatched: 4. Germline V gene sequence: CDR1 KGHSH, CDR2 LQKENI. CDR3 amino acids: CASSLTTGVNTEAFF. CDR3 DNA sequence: TGTGCCAGCTCACTGACGACAGGGGTGAACACTGAAGCTTTCTTT.

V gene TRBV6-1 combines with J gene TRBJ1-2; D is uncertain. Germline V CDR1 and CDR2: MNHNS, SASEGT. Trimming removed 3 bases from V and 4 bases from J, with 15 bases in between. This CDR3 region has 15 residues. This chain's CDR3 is CASSEAYGESYGYTF. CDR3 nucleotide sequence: TGTGCCAGCAGTGAGGCCTACGGGGAATCCTATGGCTACACCTTC.

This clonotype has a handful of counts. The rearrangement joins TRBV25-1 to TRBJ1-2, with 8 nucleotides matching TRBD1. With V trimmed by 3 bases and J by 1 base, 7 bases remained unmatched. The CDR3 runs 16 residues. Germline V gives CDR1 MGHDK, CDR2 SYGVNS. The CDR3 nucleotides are TGTGCCAGCAGTGAGTTGTGGGACAGGAATAACTATGGCTACACCTTC. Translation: CASSELWDRNNYGYTF.

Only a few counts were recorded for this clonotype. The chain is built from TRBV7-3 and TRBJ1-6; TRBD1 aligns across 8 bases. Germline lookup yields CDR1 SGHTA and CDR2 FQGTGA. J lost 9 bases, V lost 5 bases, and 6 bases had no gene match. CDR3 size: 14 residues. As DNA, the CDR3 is TGTGCCAGCAGCCCTGGACAGGGAGGTTCACCCCTCCACTTT. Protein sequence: CASSPGQGGSPLHF.

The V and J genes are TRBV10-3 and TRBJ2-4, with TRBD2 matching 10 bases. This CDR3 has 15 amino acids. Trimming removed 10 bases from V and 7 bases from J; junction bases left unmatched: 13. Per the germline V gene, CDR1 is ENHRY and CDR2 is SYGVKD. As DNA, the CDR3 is TGTGCCACGGCAAGGGTAGCGGGAGGAGATAACATTCAGTACTTC. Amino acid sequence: CATARVAGGDNIQYF.

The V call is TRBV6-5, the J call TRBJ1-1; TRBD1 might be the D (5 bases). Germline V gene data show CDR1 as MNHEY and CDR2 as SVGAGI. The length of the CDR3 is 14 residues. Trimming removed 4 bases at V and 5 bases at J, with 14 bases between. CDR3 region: CASSSPGPQTEAFF. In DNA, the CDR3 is TGTGCCAGCAGTTCCCCAGGGCCCCAGACTGAAGCTTTCTTT.

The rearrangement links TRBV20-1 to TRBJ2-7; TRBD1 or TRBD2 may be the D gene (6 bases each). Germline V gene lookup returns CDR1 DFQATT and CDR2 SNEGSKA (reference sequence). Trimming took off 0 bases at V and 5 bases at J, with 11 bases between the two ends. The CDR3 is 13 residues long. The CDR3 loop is CSARDPRGDEQYF. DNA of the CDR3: TGCAGTGCTAGAGATCCAAGGGGGGACGAGCAGTACTTC.

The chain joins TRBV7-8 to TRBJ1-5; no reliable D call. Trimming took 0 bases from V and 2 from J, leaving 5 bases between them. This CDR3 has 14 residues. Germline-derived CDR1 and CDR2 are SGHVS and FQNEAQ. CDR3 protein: CASSLAHGNQPQHF. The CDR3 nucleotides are TGTGCCAGCAGCTTAGCTCACGGCAATCAGCCCCAGCATTTT.

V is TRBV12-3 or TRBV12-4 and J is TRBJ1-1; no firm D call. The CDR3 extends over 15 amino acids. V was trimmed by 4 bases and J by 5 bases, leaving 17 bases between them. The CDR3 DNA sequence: TGTGCCAGCAGTTACCAACAAGGACTAGGAACTGAAGCTTTCTTT. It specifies CASSYQQGLGTEAFF.

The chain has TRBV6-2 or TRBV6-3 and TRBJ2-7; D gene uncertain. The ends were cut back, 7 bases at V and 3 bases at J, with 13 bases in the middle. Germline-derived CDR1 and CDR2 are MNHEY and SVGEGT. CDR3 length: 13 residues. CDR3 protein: CASTRTALYEQYF. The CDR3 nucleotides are TGTGCCAGCACTCGGACGGCCCTCTACGAGCAGTACTTC.

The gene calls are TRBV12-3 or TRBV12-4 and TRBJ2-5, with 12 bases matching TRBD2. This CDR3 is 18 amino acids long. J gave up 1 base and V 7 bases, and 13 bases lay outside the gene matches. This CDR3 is CASTLGASGRGVQETQYF. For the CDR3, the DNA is TGTGCCAGCACCCTAGGAGCTAGCGGGAGGGGGGTCCAAGAGACCCAGTACTTC.

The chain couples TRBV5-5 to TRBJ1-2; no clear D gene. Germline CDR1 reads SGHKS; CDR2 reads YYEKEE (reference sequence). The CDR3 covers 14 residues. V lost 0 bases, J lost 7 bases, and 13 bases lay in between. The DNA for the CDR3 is TGTGCCAGCAGCTTGGCCTTCGAGACCCCTGGCTACACCTTC. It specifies CASSLAFETPGYTF.